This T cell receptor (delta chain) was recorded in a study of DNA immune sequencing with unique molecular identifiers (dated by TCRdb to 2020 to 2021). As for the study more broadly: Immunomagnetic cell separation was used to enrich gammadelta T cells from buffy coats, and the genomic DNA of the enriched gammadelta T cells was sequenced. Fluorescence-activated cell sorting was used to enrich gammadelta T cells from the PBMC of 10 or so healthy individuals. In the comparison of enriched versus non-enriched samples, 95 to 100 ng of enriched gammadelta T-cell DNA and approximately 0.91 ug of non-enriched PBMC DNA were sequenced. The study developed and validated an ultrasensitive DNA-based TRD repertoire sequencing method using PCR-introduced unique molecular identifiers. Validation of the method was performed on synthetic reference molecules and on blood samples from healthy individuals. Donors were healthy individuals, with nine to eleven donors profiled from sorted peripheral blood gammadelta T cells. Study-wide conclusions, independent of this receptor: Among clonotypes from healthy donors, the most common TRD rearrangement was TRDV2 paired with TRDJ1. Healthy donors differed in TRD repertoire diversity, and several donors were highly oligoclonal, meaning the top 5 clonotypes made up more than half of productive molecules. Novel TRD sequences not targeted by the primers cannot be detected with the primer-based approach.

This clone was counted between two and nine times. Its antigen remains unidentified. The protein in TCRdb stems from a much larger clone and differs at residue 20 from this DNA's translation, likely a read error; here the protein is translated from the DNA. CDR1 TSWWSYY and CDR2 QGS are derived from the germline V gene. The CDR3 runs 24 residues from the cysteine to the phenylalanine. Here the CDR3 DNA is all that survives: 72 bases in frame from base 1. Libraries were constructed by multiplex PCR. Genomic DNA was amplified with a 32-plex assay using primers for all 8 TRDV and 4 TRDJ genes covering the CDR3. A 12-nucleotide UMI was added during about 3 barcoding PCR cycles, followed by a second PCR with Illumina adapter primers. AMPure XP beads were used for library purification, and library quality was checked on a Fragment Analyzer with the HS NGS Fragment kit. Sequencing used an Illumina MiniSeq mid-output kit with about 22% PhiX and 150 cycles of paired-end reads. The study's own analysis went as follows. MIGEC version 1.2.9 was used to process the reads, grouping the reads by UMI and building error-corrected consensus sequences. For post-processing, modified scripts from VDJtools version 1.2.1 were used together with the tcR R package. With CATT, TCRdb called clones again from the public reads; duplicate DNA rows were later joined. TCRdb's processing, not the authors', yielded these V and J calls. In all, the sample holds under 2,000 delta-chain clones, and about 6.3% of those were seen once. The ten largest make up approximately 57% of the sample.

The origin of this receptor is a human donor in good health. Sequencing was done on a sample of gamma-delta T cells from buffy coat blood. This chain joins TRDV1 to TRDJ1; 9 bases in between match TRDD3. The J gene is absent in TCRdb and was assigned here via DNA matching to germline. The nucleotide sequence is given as TGTGCTCTTGGGGTGTCCCCCCTTGGCCCTGGGGATACGAGTACCCCTCCGTACACCGAAAAACTCATCTTT. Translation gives CALGVSPLGPGDTSTPPYTEKLIF.